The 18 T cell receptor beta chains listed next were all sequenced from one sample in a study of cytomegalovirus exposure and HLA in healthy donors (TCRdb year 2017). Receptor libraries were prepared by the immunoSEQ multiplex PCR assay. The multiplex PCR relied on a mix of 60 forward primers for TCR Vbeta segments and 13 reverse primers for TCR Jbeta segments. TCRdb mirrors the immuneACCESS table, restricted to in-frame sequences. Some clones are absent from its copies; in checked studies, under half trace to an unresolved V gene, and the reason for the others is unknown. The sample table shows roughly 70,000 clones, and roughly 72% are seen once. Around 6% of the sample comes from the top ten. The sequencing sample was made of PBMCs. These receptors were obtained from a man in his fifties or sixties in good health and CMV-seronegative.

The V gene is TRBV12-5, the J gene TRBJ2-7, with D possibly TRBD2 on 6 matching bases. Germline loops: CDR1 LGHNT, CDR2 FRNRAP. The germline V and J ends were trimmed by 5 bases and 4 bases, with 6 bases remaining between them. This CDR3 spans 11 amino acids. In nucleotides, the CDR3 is TGTGCTAGTGGTCGGGGGTACGAGCAGTACTTC. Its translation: CASGRGYEQYF. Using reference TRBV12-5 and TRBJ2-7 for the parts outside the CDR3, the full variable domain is DARVTQTPRHKVTEMGQEVTMRCQPILGHNTVFWYRQTMMQGLELLAYFRNRAPLDDSGMPKDRFSAEMPDATLATLKIQPSEPRDSAVYFCASGRGYEQYFGPGTRLTVT.

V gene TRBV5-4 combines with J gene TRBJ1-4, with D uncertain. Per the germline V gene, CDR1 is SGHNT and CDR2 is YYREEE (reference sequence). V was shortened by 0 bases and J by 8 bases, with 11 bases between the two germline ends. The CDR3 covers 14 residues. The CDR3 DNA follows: TGTGCCAGCAGCTTGGGAGGGCAAGAGGAAAAACTGTTTTTT. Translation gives CASSLGGQEEKLFF. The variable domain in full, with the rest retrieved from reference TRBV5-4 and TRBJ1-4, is ETGVTQSPTHLIKTRGQQVTLRCSSQSGHNTVSWYQQALGQGPQFIFQYYREEENGRGNFPPRFSGLQFPNYSSELNVNALELDDSALYLCASSLGGQEEKLFFGSGTQLSVL.

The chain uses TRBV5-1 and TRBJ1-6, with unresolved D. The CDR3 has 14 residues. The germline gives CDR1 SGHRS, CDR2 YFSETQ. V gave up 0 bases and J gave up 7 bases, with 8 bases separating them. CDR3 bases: TGCGCCAGCAGCTTGGGAACAGAGAATTCACCCCTCCACTTT. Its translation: CASSLGTENSPLHF.

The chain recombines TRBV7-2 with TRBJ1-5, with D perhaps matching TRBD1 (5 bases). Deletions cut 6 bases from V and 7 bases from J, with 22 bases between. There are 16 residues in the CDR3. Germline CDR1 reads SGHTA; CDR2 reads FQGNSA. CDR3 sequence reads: CASSWGNGGQGQPQHF. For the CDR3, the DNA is TGTGCCAGCAGTTGGGGAAACGGTGGCCAGGGACAGCCCCAGCATTTT.

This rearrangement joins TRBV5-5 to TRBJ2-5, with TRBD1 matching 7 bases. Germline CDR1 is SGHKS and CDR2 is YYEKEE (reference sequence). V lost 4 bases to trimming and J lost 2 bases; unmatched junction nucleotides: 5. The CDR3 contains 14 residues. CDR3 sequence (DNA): TGTGCCAGCAGCCTACAGGGGCGTCAAGAGACCCAGTACTTC. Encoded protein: CASSLQGRQETQYF.

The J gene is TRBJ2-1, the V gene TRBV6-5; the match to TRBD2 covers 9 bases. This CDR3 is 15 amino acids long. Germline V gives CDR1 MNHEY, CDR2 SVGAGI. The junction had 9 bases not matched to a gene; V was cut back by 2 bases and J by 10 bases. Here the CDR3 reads CASSYIAGGALEQFF. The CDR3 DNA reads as TGTGCCAGCAGTTACATTGCGGGGGGGGCTTTAGAGCAGTTCTTC.

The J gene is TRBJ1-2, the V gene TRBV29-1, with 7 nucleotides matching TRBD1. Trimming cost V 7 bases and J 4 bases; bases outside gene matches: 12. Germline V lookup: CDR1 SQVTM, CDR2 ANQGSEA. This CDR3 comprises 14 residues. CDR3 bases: TGCAGCGCTAGTCCCGACAGGGCTGTCTATGGCTACACCTTC. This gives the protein CSASPDRAVYGYTF.

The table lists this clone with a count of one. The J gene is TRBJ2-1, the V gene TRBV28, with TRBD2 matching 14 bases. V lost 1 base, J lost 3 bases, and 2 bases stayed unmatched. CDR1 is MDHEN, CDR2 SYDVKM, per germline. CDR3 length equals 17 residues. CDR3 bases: TGTGCCAGCAGTTTATTGGGACTAGCGGGAGTCTACAATGAGCAGTTCTTC. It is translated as CASSLLGLAGVYNEQFF. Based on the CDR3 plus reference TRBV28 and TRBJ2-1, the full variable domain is DVKVTQSSRYLVKRTGEKVFLECVQDMDHENMFWYRQDPGLGLRLIYFSYDVKMKEKGDIPEGYSVSREKKERFSLILESASTNQTSMYLCASSLLGLAGVYNEQFFGPGTRLTVL.

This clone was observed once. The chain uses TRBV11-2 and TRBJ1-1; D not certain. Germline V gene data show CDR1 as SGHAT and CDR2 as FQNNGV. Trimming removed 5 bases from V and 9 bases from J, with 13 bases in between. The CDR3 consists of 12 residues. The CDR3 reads CASSPETIKAFF. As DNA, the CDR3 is TGTGCCAGCAGCCCAGAGACAATAAAAGCTTTCTTT.

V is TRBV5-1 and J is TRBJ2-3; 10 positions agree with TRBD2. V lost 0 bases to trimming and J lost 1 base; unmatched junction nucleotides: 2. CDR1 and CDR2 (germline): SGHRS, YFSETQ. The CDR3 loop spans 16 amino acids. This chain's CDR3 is CASSLGGTSGTDTQYF. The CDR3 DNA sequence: TGCGCCAGCAGCTTGGGGGGGACTAGCGGCACAGATACGCAGTATTTT.

CDR3: CSVEEGTVEGNEQFF. For the CDR3, the DNA is TGCAGCGTTGAAGAAGGGACAGTGGAGGGGAATGAGCAGTTCTTC. The rearrangement uses TRBV29-1 and TRBJ2-1, with TRBD1 as a possible D gene (7 bases). Trimming removed 0 bases from V and 7 bases from J, with 16 bases in between. The CDR3 covers 15 residues. The germline V gene encodes CDR1 SQVTM and CDR2 ANQGSEA.

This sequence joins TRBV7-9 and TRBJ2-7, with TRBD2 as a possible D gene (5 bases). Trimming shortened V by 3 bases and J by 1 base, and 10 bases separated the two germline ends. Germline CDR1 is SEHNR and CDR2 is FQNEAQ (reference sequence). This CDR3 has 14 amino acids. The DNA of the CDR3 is TGTGCCAGCAGCTTGGACTTGCAATCCTACGAGCAGTACTTC. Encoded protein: CASSLDLQSYEQYF.

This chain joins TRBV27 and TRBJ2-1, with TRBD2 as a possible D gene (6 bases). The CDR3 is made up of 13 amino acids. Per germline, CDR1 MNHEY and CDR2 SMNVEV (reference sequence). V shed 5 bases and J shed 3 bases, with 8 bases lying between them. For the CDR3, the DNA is TGTGCCAGCAGTCTGGACTACTACAATGAGCAGTTCTTC. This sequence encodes CASSLDYYNEQFF.

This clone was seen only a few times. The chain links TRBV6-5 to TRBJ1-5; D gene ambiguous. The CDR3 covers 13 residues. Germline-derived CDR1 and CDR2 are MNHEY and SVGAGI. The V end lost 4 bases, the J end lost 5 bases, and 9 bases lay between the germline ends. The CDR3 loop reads CASSSQVDQPQHF. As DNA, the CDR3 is TGTGCCAGCAGTTCGCAAGTAGATCAGCCCCAGCATTTT.

CDR3 amino acids: CASSALSSTDTQYF. The CDR3 DNA reads as TGTGCCAGCAGCGCCCTATCTAGCACAGATACGCAGTATTTT. The V call is TRBV28, the J call TRBJ2-3, with no clear D. CDR3 length: 14 residues. Trimming removed 6 bases at V and 0 bases at J, with 10 bases between. Germline V CDR1 and CDR2: MDHEN, SYDVKM.

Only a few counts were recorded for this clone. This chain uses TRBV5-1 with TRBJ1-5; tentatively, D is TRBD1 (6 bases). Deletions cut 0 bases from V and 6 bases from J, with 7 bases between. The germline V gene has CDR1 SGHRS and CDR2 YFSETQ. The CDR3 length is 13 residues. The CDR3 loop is CASSLGGGQPQHF. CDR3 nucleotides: TGCGCCAGCAGCTTGGGAGGGGGTCAGCCCCAGCATTTT.

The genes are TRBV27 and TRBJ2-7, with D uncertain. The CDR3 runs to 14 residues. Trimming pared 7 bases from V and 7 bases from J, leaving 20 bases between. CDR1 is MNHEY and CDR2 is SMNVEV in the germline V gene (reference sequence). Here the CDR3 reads CASTPRGVGGEQYF. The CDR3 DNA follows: TGTGCCAGCACCCCCCGCGGAGTTGGTGGAGAGCAGTACTTC.

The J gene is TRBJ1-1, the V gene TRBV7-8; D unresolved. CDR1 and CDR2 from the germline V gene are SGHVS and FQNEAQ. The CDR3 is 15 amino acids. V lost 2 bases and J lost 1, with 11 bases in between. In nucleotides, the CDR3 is TGTGCCAGCAGCTTAAACGCGGCCGCGAACACTGAAGCTTTCTTT. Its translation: CASSLNAAANTEAFF.